The clone carrying this T cell receptor (beta chain) was seen at least ten times. Its antigen remains unknown. The CDR3 has 15 residues. V was clipped by 2 bases and J by 0 bases, with 9 bases between them. Germline lookup yields CDR1 SEHNR and CDR2 FQNEAQ (reference sequence). The sample comes from a study of T-cell reconstitution after alpha-beta-depleted transplantation in children. Study conclusions and caveats: Newly produced T cells mostly accounted for T-cell counts and diversity one year post-transplant. At around two months after transplant, the alpha-beta T cells were reportedly derived from several hundred expanded clones that came from non-depleted graft cells.

A library of TCRbeta sequences, prepared with unique molecular identifiers, was generated. TCRdb used MiXCR to reprocess the PCR reads, holding one entry per CDR3 protein. The repertoire holds hundreds of thousands of distinct CDR3 sequences, around 15% seen once, with around two fifths in the top ten. This sequence was found in a male patient under 10 years old who had a stem cell transplant for acute lymphoblastic leukemia, so the T cells may come from the graft donor. The gene calls are TRBV7-9 and TRBJ2-3; D is ambiguous. The input for sequencing was PBMCs, mostly from graft donor cells, taken 360 days after TCRalphabeta/CD19-depleted stem cell transplant. DNA of the CDR3: TGTGCCAGCAGCTTACGGCCGACTAGCACAGATACGCAGTATTTT. It encodes CASSLRPTSTDTQYF.